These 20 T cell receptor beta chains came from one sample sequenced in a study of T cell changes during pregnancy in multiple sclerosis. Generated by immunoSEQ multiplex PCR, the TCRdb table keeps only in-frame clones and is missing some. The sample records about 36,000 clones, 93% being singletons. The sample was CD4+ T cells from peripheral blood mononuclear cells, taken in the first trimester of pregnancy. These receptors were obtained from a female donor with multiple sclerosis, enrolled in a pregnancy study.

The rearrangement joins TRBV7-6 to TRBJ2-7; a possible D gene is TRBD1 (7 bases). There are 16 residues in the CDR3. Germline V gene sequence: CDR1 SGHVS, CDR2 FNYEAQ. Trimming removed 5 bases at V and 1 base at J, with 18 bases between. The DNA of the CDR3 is TGTGCCAGCAGCGACCCCCGGCGGGACAGATCCTACGAGCAGTACTTC. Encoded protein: CASSDPRRDRSYEQYF.

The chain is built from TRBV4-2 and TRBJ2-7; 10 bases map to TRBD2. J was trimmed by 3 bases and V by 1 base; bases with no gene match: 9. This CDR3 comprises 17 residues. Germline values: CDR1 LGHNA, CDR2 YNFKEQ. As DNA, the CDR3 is TGTGCCAGCAGCCAAGGGGTTGGGGCTAGCGGGAGCTACGAGCAGTACTTC. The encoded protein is CASSQGVGASGSYEQYF.

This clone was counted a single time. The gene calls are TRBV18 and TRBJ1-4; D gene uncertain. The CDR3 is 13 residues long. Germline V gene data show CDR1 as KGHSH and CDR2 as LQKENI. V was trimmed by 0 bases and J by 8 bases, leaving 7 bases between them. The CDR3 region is CASSPPGAEKLFF. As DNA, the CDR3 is TGTGCCAGCTCACCACCTGGAGCCGAAAAACTGTTTTTT.

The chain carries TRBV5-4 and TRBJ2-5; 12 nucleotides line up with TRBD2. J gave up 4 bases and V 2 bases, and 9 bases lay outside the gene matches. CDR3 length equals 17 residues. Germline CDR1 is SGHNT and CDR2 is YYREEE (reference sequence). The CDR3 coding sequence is TGTGCCAGCAGCTTAAGACTAGCGGGAGCTGGGAGAGAGACCCAGTACTTC. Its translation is CASSLRLAGAGRETQYF.

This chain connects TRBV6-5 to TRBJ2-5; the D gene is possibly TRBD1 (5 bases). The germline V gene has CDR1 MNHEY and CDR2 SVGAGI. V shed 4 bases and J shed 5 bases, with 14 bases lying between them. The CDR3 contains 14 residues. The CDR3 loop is CASSFSGSGETQYF. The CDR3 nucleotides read TGTGCCAGCAGTTTCTCCGGGTCAGGGGAGACCCAGTACTTC.

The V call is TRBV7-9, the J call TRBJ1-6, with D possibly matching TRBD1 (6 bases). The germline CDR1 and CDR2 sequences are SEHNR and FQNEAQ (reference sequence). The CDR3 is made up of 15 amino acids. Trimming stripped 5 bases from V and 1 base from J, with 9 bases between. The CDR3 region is CASSLDSSYNSPLHF. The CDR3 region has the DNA TGTGCCAGCAGCCTGGACAGTTCCTATAATTCACCCCTCCACTTT.

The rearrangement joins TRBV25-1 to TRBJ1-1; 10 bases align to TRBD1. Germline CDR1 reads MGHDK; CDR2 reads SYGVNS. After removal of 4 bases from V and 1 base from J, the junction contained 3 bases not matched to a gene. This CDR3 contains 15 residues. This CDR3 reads CASSADRGPNTEAFF. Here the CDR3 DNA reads TGTGCCAGCAGTGCCGACAGGGGGCCGAACACTGAAGCTTTCTTT.

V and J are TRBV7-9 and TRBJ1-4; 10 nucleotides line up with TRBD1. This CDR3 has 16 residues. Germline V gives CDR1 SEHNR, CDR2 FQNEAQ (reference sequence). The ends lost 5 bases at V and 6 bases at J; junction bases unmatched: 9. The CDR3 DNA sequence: TGTGCCAGCAGCGTCAGGGTCGGGACAGGGGATGAAAAACTGTTTTTT. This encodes CASSVRVGTGDEKLFF.

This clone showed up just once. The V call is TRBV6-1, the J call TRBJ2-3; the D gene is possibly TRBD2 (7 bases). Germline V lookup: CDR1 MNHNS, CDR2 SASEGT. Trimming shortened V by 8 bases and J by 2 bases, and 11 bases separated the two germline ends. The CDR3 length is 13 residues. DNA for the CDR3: TGTGCCAGCGGGAGGGGGGACACAGATACGCAGTATTTT. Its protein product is CASGRGDTDTQYF.

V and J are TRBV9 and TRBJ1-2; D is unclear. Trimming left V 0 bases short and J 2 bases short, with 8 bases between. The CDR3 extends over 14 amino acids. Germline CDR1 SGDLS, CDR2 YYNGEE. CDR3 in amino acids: CASSVGQENYGYTF. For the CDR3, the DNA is TGTGCCAGCAGCGTAGGGCAGGAAAACTATGGCTACACCTTC.

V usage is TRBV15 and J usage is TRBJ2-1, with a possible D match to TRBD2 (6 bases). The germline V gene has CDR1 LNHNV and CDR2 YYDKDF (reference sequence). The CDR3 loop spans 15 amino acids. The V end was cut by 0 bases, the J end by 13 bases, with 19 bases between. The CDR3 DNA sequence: TGTGCCACCAGCAGAGAACTGGGTAGCGGAGGGAGTCAGTTCTTC. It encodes CATSRELGSGGSQFF.

CDR3 coding DNA: TGTGCCTGGAGTAATAAGGGACAGTTAGAGACCCAGTACTTC. This translates into CAWSNKGQLETQYF. The rearrangement links TRBV30 to TRBJ2-5; 7 nucleotides align to TRBD1. The CDR3 runs to 14 residues. In germline, CDR1 is GTSNPN, CDR2 SVGIG (reference sequence). Germline trimming cut 2 bases from V and 4 bases from J; bases unmatched to any gene: 7.

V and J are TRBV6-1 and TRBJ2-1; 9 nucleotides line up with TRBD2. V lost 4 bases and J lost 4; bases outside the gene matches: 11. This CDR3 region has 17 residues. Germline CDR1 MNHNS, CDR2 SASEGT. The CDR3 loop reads CASSGYKSSGVYNEQFF. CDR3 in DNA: TGTGCCAGCAGTGGATACAAATCTAGCGGGGTATACAATGAGCAGTTCTTC.

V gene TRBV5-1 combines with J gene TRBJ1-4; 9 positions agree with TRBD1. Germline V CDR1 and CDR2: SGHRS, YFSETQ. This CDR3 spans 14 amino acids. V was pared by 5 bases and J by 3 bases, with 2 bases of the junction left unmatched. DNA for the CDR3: TGCGCCAGCAGGGGACAGGGACCTAATGAAAAACTGTTTTTT. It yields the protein CASRGQGPNEKLFF.

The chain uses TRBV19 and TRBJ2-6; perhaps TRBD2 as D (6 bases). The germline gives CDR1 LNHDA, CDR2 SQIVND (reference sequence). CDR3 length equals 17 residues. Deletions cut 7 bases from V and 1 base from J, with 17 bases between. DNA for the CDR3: TGTGCCAGTACGAACACAACGGGAGTGTCTGGGGCCAACGTCCTGACTTTC. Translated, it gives CASTNTTGVSGANVLTF.

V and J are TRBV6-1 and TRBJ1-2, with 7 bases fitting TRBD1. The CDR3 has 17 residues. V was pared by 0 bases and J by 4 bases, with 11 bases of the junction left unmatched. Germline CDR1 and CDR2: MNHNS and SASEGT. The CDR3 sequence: CASSEAGARQGTYGYTF. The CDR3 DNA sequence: TGTGCCAGCAGTGAAGCGGGGGCTCGACAGGGAACCTATGGCTACACCTTC.

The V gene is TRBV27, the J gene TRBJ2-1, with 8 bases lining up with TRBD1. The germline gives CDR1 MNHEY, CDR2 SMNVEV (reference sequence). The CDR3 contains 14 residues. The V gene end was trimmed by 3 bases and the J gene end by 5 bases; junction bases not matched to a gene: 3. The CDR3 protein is CASSFWDRHNEQFF. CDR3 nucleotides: TGTGCCAGCAGTTTTTGGGACAGGCACAATGAGCAGTTCTTC.

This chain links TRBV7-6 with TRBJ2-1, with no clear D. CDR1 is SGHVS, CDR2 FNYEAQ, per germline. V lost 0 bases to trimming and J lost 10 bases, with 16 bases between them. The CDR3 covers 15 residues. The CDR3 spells CASSLATIGNDEQFF. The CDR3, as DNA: TGTGCCAGCAGCTTAGCAACTATAGGAAATGACGAGCAGTTCTTC.

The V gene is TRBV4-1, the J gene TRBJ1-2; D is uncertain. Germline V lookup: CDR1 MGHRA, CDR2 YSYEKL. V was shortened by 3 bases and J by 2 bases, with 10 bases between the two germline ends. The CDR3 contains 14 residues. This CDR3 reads CASSHATENYGYTF. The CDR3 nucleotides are TGCGCCAGCAGCCATGCAACAGAGAACTATGGCTACACCTTC.

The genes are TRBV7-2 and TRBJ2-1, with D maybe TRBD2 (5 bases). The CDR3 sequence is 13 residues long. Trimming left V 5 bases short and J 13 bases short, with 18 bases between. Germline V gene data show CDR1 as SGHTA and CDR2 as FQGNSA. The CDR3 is CASSPLVGGPQFF. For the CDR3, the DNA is TGTGCCAGCAGCCCCCTCGTTGGCGGGCCCCAGTTCTTC.